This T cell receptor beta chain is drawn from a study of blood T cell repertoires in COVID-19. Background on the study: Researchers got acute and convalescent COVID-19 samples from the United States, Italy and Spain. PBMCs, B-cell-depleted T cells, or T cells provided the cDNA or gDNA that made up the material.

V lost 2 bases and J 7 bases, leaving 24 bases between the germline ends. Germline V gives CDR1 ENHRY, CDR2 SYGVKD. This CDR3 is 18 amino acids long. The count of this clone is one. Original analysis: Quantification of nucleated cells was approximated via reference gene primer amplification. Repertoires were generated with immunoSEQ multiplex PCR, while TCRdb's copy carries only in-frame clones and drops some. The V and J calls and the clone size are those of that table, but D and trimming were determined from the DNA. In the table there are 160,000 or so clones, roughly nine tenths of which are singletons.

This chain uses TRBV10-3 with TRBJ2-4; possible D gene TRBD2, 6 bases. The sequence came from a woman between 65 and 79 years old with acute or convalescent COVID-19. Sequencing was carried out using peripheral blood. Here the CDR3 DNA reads TGTGCCATCAGTGAGCCGATACTAAACCGGGACTCCGGCAACATTCAGTACTTC. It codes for CAISEPILNRDSGNIQYF.